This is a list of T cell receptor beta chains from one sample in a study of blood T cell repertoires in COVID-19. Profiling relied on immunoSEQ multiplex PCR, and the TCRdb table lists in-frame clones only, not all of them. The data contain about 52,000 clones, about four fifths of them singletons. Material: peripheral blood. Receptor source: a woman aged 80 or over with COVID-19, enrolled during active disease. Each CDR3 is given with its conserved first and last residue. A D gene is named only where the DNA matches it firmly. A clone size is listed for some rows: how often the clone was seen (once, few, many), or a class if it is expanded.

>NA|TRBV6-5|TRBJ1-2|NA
TGTGCCAGCACCGAGAAGATGTCTGGCGGCACCTTC
CASTEKMSGGTF
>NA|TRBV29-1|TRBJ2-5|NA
TGCAGCGTCCCAGGACAGTTCCAAGAGACCCAGTACTTC
CSVPGQFQETQYF
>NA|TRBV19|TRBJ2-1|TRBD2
TGTGCCAGTAGTAGTACCGGGACTAGCGGGAGATTTCGGCAGTTCTTC
CASSSTGTSGRFRQFF
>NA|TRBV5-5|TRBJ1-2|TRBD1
TGTGCCAGCAGCGCGACAGGGTCCGGTGGCTACACCTTC
CASSATGSGGYTF
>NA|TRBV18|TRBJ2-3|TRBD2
TGTGCCAGCTCCCTTCGGACTAGCGGGAGCACAGATACGCAGTATTTT
CASSLRTSGSTDTQYF
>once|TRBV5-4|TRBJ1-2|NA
TGTGCCAGCAGCTTGGACACGACAGTTTCGTATGGCTACACCTTC
CASSLDTTVSYGYTF
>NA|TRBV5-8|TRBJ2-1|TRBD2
TGTGCCAGCAGCCTCGGGACTAGCCAAGTCAATGAGCAGTTCTTC
CASSLGTSQVNEQFF
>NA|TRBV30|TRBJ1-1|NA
TGTGCCTGGAGTGTACTAAGGGGCGGAATGAACACTGAAGCTTTCTTT
CAWSVLRGGMNTEAFF
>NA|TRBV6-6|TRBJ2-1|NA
TGTGCCAGCAGTTACTCCCGGGACTACAATGAGCAGTTCTTC
CASSYSRDYNEQFF
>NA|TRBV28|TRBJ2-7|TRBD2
TGTGCCAGCAGGCGACTGGGGGGGGGTGAGCAGTACTTC
CASRRLGGGEQYF
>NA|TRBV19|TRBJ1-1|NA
TGTGCCAGTAGGAAGAATAGGCAGGGTAGGGAGAACACTGAAGCTTTCTTT
CASRKNRQGRENTEAFF
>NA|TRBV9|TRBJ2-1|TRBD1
TGTGCCAGCAGGGGGGACAGAGGACACAATGAGCAGTTCTTC
CASRGDRGHNEQFF
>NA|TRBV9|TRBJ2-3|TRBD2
TGTGCCAGCAGCGTAGCGGGCGGGAGTGGTCCAGATACGCAGTATTTT
CASSVAGGSGPDTQYF
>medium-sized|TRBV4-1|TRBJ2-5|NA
TGCGCCAGCAGCCAAGAGAAACAGGTTCGGGGGGAGACCCAGTACTTC
CASSQEKQVRGETQYF
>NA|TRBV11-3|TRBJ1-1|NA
TGTGCCAGCAGCTTAGATGGTCGGAGAGAAGCTTTCTTT
CASSLDGRREAFF
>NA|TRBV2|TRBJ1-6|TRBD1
TGTGCCAGCAGCGGGACAGGGGGAAGGTATTCACCCCTCCACTTT
CASSGTGGRYSPLHF
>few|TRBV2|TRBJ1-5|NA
TGTGCCAGCAGTAGAGTTGGCGGCAGCAATCAGCCCCAGCATTTT
CASSRVGGSNQPQHF
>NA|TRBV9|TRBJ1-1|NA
TGTGCCAGCAGCGCCCTTAATGCCGAGAGGGTCACTGAAGCTTTCTTT
CASSALNAERVTEAFF
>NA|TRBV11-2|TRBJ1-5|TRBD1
TGTGCCAGCAGCCAAGGGACAGGCGGCAATCAGCCCCAGCATTTT
CASSQGTGGNQPQHF
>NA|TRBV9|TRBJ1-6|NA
TGTGCCAGCAGCGTAGTCGGAGGGAGTAATTCACCCCTCCACTTT
CASSVVGGSNSPLHF
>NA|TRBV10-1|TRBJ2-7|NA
TGCGCCAGCAGTAGAACTCAGGGGTACGAGCAGTACTTC
CASSRTQGYEQYF
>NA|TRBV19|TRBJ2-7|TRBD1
TGTGCCAGTAGTATTGGACAGGGAGGATACGAGCAGTACTTC
CASSIGQGGYEQYF
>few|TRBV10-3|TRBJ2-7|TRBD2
TGTGCCATCAGTGAGCCAATAGCGGGAGGCTACGAGCAGTACTTC
CAISEPIAGGYEQYF
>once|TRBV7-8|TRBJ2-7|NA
TGTGCCAGCAGCCCTACAGGGAGCTCCTACGAGCAGTACTTC
CASSPTGSSYEQYF
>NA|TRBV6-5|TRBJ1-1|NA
TGTGCCAGCAGTTACTCTAGTATCGGGGTAAGGGCTGAAGCTTTCTTT
CASSYSSIGVRAEAFF
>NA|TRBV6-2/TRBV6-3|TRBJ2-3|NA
TGTGCCAGCAGTTATTTAGCGGCCACAGATACGCAGTATTTT
CASSYLAATDTQYF
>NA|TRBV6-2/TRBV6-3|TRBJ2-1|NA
TGTGCCAGCAGTACGGATGTCGGCGGTGAGCAGTTCTTC
CASSTDVGGEQFF
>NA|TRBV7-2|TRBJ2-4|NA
TGTGCCAGCAGCTCCGGGTTAAAAAACATTCAGTACTTC
CASSSGLKNIQYF
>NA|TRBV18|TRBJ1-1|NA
TGTGCCAGCTCAAGTCAGGGTCCCGGGAACACTGAAGCTTTCTTT
CASSSQGPGNTEAFF